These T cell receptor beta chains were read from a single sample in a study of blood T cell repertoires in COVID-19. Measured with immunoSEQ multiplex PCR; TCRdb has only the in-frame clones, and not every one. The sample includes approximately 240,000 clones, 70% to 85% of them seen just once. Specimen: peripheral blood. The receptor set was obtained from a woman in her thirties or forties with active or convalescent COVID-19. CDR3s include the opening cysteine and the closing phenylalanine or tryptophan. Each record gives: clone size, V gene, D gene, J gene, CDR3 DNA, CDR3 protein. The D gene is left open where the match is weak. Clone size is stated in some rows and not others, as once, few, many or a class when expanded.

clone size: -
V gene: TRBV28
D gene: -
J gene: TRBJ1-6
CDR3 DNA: TGTGCCAGCAGTTTCCCCCCAAGGGGGAAGAATTCACCCCTCCACTTT
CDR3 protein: CASSFPPRGKNSPLHF

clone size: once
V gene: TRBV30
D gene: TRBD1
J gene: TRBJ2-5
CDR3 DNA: TGTGCCTGGAGGGACAGGGAAGAGACCCAGTACTTC
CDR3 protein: CAWRDREETQYF

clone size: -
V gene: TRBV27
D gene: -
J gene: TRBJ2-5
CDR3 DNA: TGTGCCAGCAGTTTGTATCAGGGGCAAGAGACCCAGTACTTC
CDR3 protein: CASSLYQGQETQYF

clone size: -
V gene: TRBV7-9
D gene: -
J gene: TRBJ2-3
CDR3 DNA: TGTGCCAGCAGCTTAGCGGCCAGCGGGCGTAGCATAATTCGCGATACGCAGTATTTT
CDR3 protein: CASSLAASGRSIIRDTQYF

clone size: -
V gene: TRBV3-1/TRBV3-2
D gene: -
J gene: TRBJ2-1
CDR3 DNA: TGTGCCAGCAGCCCAGCAGGGGCCGTCCGTCACATTTTCTCCTACAATGAGCAGTTCTTC
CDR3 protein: CASSPAGAVRHIFSYNEQFF

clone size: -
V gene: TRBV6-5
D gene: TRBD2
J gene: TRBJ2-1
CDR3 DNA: TGTGCCAGCAGTTATTCGACTAGCGGGGGGGACAATGAGCAGTTCTTC
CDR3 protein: CASSYSTSGGDNEQFF

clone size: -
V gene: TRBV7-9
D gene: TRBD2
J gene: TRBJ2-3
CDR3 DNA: TGTGCCAGCAGCCCCAGCGGGGGGGCTTATACGCAGTATTTT
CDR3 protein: CASSPSGGAYTQYF

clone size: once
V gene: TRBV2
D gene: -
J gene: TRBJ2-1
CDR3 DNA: TGTGCCAGCAGTGATAACAGCTACAATGAGCAGTTCTTC
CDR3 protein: CASSDNSYNEQFF

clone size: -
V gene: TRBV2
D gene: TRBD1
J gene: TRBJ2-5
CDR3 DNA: TGTGCCAGCAGTGAACTCCGACAGGGAAGCAGGGAGACCCAGTACTTC
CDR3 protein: CASSELRQGSRETQYF

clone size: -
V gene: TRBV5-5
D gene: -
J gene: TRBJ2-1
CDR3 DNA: TGTGCCAGCAGCCGGGGTGGGAGCTCCTACAATGAGCAGTTCTTC
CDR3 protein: CASSRGGSSYNEQFF

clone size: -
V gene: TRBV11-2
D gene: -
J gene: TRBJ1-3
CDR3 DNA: TGTGCCAGCAGCCTCTTCGGGGCTGGAAACACCATATATTTT
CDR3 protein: CASSLFGAGNTIYF

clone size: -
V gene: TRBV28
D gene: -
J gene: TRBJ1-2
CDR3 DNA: TGTGCCAGCAGTATCAGGGGAGCGGGCTACACCTTC
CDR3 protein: CASSIRGAGYTF

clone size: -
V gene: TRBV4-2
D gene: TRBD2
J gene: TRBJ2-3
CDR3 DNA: TGTGCCAGCAGCCAGAAGGGACTACCGGGGAGCACAGATACGCAGTATTTT
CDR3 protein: CASSQKGLPGSTDTQYF

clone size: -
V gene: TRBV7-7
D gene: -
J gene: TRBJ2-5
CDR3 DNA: TGTGCTAGCAGCCGGACGGGGGAGACCCAGTACTTC
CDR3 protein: CASSRTGETQYF

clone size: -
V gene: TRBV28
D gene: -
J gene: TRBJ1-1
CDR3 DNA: TGTGCCAGCAGCCACCAGTTGGGGCGGGGGAACACTGAAGCTTTCTTT
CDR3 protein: CASSHQLGRGNTEAFF

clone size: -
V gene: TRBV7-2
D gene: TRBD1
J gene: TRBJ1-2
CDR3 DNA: TGTGCCAGCAGCTTTGACAGGGGCAGAATCTATGGCTACACCTTC
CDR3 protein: CASSFDRGRIYGYTF

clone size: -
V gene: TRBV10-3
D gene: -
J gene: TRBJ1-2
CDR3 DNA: TGTGCCATCAGTGAGCCCACCGGGGGGCGCGACTATGGCTACACCTTC
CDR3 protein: CAISEPTGGRDYGYTF